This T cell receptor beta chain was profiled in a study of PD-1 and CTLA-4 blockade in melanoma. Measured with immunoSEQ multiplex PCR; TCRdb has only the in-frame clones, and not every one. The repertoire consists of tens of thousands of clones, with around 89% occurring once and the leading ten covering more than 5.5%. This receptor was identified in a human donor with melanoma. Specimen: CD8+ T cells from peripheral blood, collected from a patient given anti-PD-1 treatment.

CDR3 protein: CASIQDRLSSGNTIYF. CDR3 sequence (DNA): TGTGCCAGCATCCAAGACAGGCTATCCTCTGGAAACACCATATATTTT. This rearrangement joins TRBV7-9 to TRBJ1-3; weak D call: TRBD1 (6 bases). Per germline, CDR1 SEHNR and CDR2 FQNEAQ (reference sequence). The CDR3 totals 16 residues. Trimming removed 7 bases at V and 0 bases at J, with 16 bases between.